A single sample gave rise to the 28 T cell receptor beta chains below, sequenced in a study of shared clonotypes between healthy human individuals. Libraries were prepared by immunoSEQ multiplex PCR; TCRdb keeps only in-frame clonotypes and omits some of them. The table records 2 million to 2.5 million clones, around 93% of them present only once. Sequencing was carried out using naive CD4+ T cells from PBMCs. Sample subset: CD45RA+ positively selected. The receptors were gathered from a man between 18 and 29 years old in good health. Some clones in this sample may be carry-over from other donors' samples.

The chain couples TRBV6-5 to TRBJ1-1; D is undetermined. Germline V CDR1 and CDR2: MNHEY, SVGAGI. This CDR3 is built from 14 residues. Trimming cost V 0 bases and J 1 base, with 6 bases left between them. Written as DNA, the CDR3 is TGTGCCAGCAGTTACTCCTTCACGAACACTGAAGCTTTCTTT. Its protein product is CASSYSFTNTEAFF.

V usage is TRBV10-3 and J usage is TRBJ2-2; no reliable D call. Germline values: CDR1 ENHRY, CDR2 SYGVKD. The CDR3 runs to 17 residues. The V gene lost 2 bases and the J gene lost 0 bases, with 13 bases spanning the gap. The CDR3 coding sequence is TGTGCCATCAGTGAGCCAACCACGAACGCGAACACCGGGGAGCTGTTTTTT. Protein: CAISEPTTNANTGELFF.

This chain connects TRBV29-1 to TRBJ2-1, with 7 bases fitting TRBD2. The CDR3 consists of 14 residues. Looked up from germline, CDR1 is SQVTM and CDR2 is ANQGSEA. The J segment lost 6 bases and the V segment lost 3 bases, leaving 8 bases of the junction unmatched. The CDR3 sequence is CSVDEWRGFNEQFF. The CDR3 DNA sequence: TGCAGCGTTGATGAGTGGCGGGGGTTCAATGAGCAGTTCTTC.

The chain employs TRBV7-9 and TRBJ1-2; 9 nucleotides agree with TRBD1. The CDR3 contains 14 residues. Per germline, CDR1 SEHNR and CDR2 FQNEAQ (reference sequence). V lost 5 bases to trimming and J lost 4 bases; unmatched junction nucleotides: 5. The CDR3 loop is CASSLDRGIYGYTF. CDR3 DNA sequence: TGTGCCAGCAGCCTGGACAGGGGTATCTATGGCTACACCTTC.

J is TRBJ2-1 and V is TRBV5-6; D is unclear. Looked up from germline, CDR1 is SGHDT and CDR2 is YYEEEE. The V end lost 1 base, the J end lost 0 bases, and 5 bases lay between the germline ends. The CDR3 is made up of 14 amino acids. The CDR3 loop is CASSLPSSYNEQFF. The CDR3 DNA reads TGTGCCAGCAGCTTGCCTAGCTCCTACAATGAGCAGTTCTTC.

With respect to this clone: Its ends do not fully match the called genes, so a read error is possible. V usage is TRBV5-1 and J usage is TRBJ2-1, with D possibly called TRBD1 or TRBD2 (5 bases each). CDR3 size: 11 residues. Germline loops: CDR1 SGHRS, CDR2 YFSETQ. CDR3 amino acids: CASSLEAGLFF. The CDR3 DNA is TGCGCCAGCAGTTTGGAGGCAGGGCTGTTCTTC.

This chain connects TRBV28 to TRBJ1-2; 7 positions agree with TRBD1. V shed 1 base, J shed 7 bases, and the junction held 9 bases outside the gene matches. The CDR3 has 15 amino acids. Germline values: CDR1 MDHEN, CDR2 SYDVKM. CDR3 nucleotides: TGTGCCAGCAGTTTATTGCAGGGGGAGTTGGGTGGCTACACCTTC. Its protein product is CASSLLQGELGGYTF.

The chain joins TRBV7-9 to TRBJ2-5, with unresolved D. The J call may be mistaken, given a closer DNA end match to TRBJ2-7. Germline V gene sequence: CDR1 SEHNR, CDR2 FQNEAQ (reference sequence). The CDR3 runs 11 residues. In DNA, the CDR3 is TGTGCCAGCAGCCCTTCCTACGAGCAGTACTTC. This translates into CASSPSYEQYF.

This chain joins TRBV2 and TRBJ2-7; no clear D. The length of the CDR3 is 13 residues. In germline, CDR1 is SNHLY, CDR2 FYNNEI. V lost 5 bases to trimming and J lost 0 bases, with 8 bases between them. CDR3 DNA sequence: TGTGCCAGCAGTCAGGAGTACTCCTACGAGCAGTACTTC. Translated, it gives CASSQEYSYEQYF.

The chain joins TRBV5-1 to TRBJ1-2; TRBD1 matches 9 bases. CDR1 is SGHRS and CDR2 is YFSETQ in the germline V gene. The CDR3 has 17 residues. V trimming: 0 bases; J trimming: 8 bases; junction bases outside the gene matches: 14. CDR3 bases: TGCGCCAGCAGCTTGGGATATGCACAACAGGGGGCGGAGGGCTACACCTTC. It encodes CASSLGYAQQGAEGYTF.

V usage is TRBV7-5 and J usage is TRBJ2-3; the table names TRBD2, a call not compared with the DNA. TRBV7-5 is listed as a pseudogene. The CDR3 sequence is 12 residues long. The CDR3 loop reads CARSFLGDTQYF. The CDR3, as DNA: TGTGCCAGAAGCTTTCTCGGGGATACGCAGTATTTT.

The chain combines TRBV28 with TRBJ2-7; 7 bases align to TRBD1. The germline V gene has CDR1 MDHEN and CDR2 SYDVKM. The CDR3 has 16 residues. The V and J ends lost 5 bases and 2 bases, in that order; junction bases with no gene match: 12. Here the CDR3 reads CASSSIRGQHTYEQYF. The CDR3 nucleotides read TGTGCCAGCAGTAGCATAAGGGGGCAGCACACCTACGAGCAGTACTTC.

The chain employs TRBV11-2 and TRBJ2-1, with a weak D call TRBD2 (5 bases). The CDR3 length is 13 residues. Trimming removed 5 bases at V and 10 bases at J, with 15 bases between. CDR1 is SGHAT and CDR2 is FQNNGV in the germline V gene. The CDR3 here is CASSRGAPSEQFF. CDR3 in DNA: TGTGCCAGCAGCCGGGGAGCCCCCTCAGAGCAGTTCTTC. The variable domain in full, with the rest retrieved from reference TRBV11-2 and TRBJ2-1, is EAGVAQSPRYKIIEKRQSVAFWCNPISGHATLYWYQQILGQGPKLLIQFQNNGVVDDSQLPKDRFSAERLKGVDSTLKIQPAKLEDSAVYLCASSRGAPSEQFFGPGTRLTVL.

The CDR3 here is CASSSLYRGLQETQYF. CDR3 coding DNA: TGTGCCAGCAGTTCCCTCTATCGGGGTCTCCAAGAGACCCAGTACTTC. The V call is TRBV27, the J call TRBJ2-5, with D possibly matching TRBD2 (5 bases). The germline CDR1 and CDR2 sequences are MNHEY and SMNVEV (reference sequence). V lost 4 bases, J lost 1 base, and 16 bases lay in between. This CDR3 has 16 amino acids.

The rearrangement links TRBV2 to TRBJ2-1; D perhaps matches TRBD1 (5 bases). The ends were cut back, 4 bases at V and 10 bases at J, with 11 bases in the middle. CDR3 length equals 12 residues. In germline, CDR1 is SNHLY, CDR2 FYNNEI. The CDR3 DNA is TGTGCCAGCAGTGGGACAAAAGGAGAGCAGTTCTTC. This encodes CASSGTKGEQFF.

CDR3 in amino acids: CATSRRTVETQYF. DNA for the CDR3: TGTGCCACCAGCAGACGGACGGTGGAGACCCAGTACTTC. This chain links TRBV15 with TRBJ2-5; D call uncertain. Germline-derived CDR1 and CDR2 are LNHNV and YYDKDF (reference sequence). This CDR3 contains 13 residues. Deletions cut 2 bases from V and 5 bases from J, with 9 bases between.

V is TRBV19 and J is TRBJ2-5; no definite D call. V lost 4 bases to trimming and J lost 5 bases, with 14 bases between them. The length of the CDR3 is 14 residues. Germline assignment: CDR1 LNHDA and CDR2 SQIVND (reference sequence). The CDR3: CASSNLRRAETQYF. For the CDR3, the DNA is TGTGCCAGTAGTAACCTTCGCCGGGCCGAGACCCAGTACTTC.

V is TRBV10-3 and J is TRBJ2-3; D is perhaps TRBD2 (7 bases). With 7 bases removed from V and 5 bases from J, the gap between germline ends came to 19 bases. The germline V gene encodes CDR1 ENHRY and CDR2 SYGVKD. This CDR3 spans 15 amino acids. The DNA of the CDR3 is TGTGCCATCAACACCGAACGGGGGGCTCGAGATACGCAGTATTTT. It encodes CAINTERGARDTQYF.

The CDR3 sequence is CASSLGASGNPAYEQYF. The CDR3 bases are TGCGCCAGCAGCTTGGGTGCTAGCGGAAACCCAGCCTACGAGCAGTACTTC. The rearrangement joins TRBV5-1 to TRBJ2-7; 7 nucleotides line up with TRBD2. The CDR3 contains 17 residues. Trimming removed 0 bases from V and 2 bases from J; junction bases left unmatched: 11. Germline V lookup: CDR1 SGHRS, CDR2 YFSETQ. Full variable domain (rest looked up from reference TRBV5-1 and TRBJ2-7): KAGVTQTPRYLIKTRGQQVTLSCSPISGHRSVSWYQQTPGQGLQFLFEYFSETQRNKGNFPGRFSGRQFSNSRSEMNVSTLELGDSALYLCASSLGASGNPAYEQYFGPGTRLTVT.

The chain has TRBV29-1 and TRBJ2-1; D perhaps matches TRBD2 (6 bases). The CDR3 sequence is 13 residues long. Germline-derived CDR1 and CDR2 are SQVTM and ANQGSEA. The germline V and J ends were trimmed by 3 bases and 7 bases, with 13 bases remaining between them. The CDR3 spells CSVDRQGGNEQFF. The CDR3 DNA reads TGCAGCGTTGATAGGCAGGGAGGTAATGAGCAGTTCTTC.

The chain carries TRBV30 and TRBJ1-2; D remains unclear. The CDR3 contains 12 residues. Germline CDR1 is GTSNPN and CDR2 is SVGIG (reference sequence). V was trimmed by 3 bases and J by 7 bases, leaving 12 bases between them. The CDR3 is CAWSQTSSGYTF. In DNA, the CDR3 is TGTGCCTGGAGCCAGACTTCTAGTGGCTACACCTTC.

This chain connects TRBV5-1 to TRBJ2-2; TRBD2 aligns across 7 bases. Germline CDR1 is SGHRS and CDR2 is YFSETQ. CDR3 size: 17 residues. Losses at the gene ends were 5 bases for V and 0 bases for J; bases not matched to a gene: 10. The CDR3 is CASRTQTSASNTGELFF. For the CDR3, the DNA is TGCGCCAGCAGAACGCAAACTAGCGCCTCGAACACCGGGGAGCTGTTTTTT.

CDR3 nucleotide sequence: TGTGCCAGCAGCGGGGAGGGACAGCCACAATACGAGCAGTACTTC. This encodes CASSGEGQPQYEQYF. The chain recombines TRBV9 with TRBJ2-7; the D call may be TRBD1 or TRBD2 (7 bases each). V lost 3 bases to trimming and J lost 4 bases, with 17 bases between them. There are 15 residues in the CDR3. In germline, CDR1 is SGDLS, CDR2 YYNGEE.

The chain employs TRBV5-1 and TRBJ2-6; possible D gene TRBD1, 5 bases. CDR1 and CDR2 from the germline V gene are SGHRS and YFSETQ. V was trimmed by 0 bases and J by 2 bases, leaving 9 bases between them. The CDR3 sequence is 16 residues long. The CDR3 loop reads CASSLEGRAGANVLTF. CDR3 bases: TGCGCCAGCAGCTTGGAGGGCAGGGCTGGGGCCAACGTCCTGACTTTC.

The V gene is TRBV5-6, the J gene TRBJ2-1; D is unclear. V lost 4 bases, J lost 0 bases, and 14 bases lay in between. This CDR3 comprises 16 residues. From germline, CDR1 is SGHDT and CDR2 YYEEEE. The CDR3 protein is CASSPPPPVSYNEQFF. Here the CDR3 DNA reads TGTGCCAGCAGCCCACCCCCCCCGGTCTCCTACAATGAGCAGTTCTTC.

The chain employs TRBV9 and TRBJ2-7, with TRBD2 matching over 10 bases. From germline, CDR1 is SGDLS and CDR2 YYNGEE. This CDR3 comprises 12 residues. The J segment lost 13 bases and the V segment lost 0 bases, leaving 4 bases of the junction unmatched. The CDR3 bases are TGTGCCAGCAGCGTAGGCAGCGGGAGGGCCTACTTC. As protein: CASSVGSGRAYF.

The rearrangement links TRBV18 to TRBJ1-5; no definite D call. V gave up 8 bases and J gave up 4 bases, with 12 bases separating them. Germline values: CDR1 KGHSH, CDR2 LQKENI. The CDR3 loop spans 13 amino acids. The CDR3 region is CASTPDQNQPQHF. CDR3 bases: TGTGCCAGCACTCCGGACCAAAATCAGCCCCAGCATTTT.

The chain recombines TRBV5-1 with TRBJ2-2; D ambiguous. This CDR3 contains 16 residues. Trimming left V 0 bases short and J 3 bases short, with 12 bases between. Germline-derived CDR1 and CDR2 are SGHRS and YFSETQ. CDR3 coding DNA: TGCGCCAGCAGCTTGGCCGATTGGACCGACACCGGGGAGCTGTTTTTT. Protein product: CASSLADWTDTGELFF.